This T cell receptor (beta chain) was observed in a study of blood T cell repertoires in COVID-19. Method: immunoSEQ multiplex PCR; TCRdb's copy keeps in-frame clones and lacks some. This sample has approximately 270,000 clones; under 95% occur once, and the top ten carry approximately 3%. Germline assignment: CDR1 SGHVS and CDR2 FQNEAQ. The ends were cut back, 5 bases at V and 4 bases at J, with 12 bases in the middle. The CDR3 length is 13 residues. The clonotype comes from a man in his forties who had been exposed to COVID-19. V gene TRBV7-8 combines with J gene TRBJ2-7; D is possibly TRBD2 (5 bases). The sequenced material came from PBMCs or T cells enriched from blood (not recorded which). The CDR3 reads CASSTGFIYEQYF. DNA of the CDR3: TGTGCCAGCAGCACGGGGTTTATTTACGAGCAGTACTTC.